This TCR beta chain was sequenced in a study of chemoradiotherapy in HPV16-positive cancers. Study details: Functional T-cell assays on two HPV16-positive patients' cells defined candidate HPV-specific clones and common TCR motifs.

With V trimmed by 4 bases and J by 8 bases, 4 bases remained unmatched. Germline CDR1 and CDR2: MNHEY and SMNVEV (reference sequence). The CDR3 length is 14 residues. The study's findings and limits: Candidate HPV-specific clones and E7-related TCR motifs grew in tumor during treatment. The functional HPV-specific definition rests on just a couple of HPV16-positive patients.

This clone came up once. No antigen is known for it. Sequenced by immunoSEQ multiplex PCR; TCRdb stores in-frame clones only, minus some. The profile shows about 30,000 clones, approximately 80% of them singletons. The source was blood, collected from a patient who underwent chemoradiotherapy. The chain uses TRBV27 and TRBJ1-4; 10 nucleotides match TRBD1. The TCR comes from a human donor with HPV-associated anogenital cancer. As DNA, the CDR3 is TGTGCCAGCAGTTCCCGGGACAGGGGCGAAAAACTGTTTTTT. It specifies CASSSRDRGEKLFF.